This entry lists 6 T cell receptor beta chains sequenced from one sample in a study of blood T cell repertoires in COVID-19. The assay was immunoSEQ multiplex PCR, and TCRdb's table has in-frame clones only and misses some. Of roughly 190,000 clones listed, around nine tenths are singletons. The sequencing input was peripheral blood. These receptors came from a human donor in a cohort sampled during active COVID-19.

The chain uses TRBV7-9 and TRBJ1-2; 7 bases agree with TRBD1. V lost 5 bases, J lost 0 bases, and 0 bases stayed unmatched. From germline, CDR1 is SEHNR and CDR2 FQNEAQ (reference sequence). The CDR3 sequence is 13 residues long. The CDR3 nucleotides are TGTGCCAGCAGCGGGACAGCTAACTATGGCTACACCTTC. It translates to CASSGTANYGYTF.

This clone was detected once. The chain employs TRBV5-1 and TRBJ1-1; TRBD1 is a possible D gene (5 bases). CDR3 length equals 13 residues. Germline CDR1 SGHRS, CDR2 YFSETQ. V gave up 2 bases and J gave up 2 bases, with 7 bases separating them. The CDR3: CASSFGHNTEAFF. The CDR3 DNA reads TGCGCCAGCAGCTTTGGACACAACACTGAAGCTTTCTTT.

This clone was observed at least ten times. The same CDR3 is also encoded by other DNA sequences in this sample. The rearrangement uses TRBV2 and TRBJ1-2, with 9 bases fitting TRBD1. The length of the CDR3 is 14 residues. The V segment lost 3 bases and the J segment 4 bases; nucleotides outside the gene matches: 3. Germline CDR1 reads SNHLY; CDR2 reads FYNNEI. The CDR3 DNA reads as TGTGCCAGCAGTGAGGACAGGGGTGGCTATGGCTACACCTTC. It translates to CASSEDRGGYGYTF.

The CDR3, as DNA: TGTGCCAGCAGTTACTCCACACTAGGATACGAGCAGTACTTC. It specifies CASSYSTLGYEQYF. J is TRBJ2-7 and V is TRBV6-6; D is perhaps TRBD2 (5 bases). The germline V and J ends were trimmed by 0 bases and 4 bases, with 10 bases remaining between them. This CDR3 has 14 residues. Germline V gene lookup returns CDR1 MNHNY and CDR2 SVGAGI (reference sequence).

This chain joins TRBV30 and TRBJ2-1, with D tentatively TRBD1 (7 bases). Germline V gene sequence: CDR1 GTSNPN, CDR2 SVGIG (reference sequence). Trimming pared 0 bases from V and 0 bases from J, leaving 12 bases between. There are 16 residues in the CDR3. The chain's CDR3 is CAWSVPGGPSYNEQFF. In DNA form, the CDR3 reads TGTGCCTGGAGTGTCCCAGGGGGGCCCTCCTACAATGAGCAGTTCTTC. Looking up the rest from reference TRBV30 and TRBJ2-1 gives the full variable domain: SQTIHQWPATLVQPVGSPLSLECTVEGTSNPNLYWYRQAAGRGLQLLFYSVGIGQISSEVPQNLSASRPQDRQFILSSKKLLLSDSGFYLCAWSVPGGPSYNEQFFGPGTRLTVL.

The V and J genes are TRBV4-1 and TRBJ2-3; 9 bases fit TRBD1. With 3 bases clipped from V and 5 bases from J, the junction kept 12 bases outside the gene matches. This CDR3 is 17 amino acids long. Germline V gene data show CDR1 as MGHRA and CDR2 as YSYEKL. CDR3 in amino acids: CASSQGPGQGFGDTQYF. The CDR3 nucleotides are TGCGCCAGCAGCCAGGGTCCGGGACAGGGTTTCGGAGATACGCAGTATTTT.